Listed below are T cell receptor beta chains from one sample, sequenced in a study of T-cell reconstitution after alpha-beta-depleted transplantation in children. TCRdb called the PCR reads again in MiXCR, with one record for every CDR3 protein. This table has around 420,000 distinct CDR3 sequences, about 17% appearing once. Sequencing was performed on PBMCs, mostly from graft donor cells, taken 360 days after TCRalphabeta/CD19-depleted stem cell transplant. These receptors originate from a boy under two years old who had a stem cell transplant for Wiskott-Aldrich syndrome, so the T cells may come from the graft donor. Both conserved end residues are part of each CDR3. A D gene is named only where the DNA matches it firmly. Some rows have no size entry. The others give once, few or many, or a class for an expanded clone.

j_call: TRBJ2-2; clone_size: few; d_call: NA; v_call: TRBV12-3/TRBV12-4; cdr3_aa: CASSKKGTTGELFF; cdr3_nt: TGTGCCAGCAGTAAGAAGGGGACCACCGGGGAGCTGTTTTTT
j_call: TRBJ2-7; clone_size: NA; d_call: TRBD1; v_call: TRBV2; cdr3_aa: CASIPGQAPYEQYF; cdr3_nt: TGTGCCAGCATCCCGGGACAGGCCCCCTACGAGCAGTACTTC
j_call: TRBJ1-2; clone_size: few; d_call: NA; v_call: TRBV9; cdr3_aa: CASSGVSYTF; cdr3_nt: TGTGCCAGCAGCGGAGTGTCCTACACCTTC
j_call: TRBJ2-3; clone_size: NA; d_call: NA; v_call: TRBV7-2; cdr3_aa: CASSFRRDTGSQYF; cdr3_nt: TGTGCCAGCAGCTTCCGACGGGACACAGGTTCGCAGTATTTT
j_call: TRBJ1-5; clone_size: NA; d_call: NA; v_call: TRBV20-1; cdr3_aa: CSAMRPGQPQHF; cdr3_nt: TGCAGTGCTATGCGACCGGGACAGCCCCAGCATTTT
j_call: TRBJ2-7; clone_size: many; d_call: NA; v_call: TRBV6-5; cdr3_aa: CASINGGEQYF; cdr3_nt: TGTGCCTCCATAAATGGGGGAGAGCAGTACTTC
j_call: TRBJ2-5; clone_size: many; d_call: NA; v_call: TRBV5-1; cdr3_aa: CASSLVGGYETQYF; cdr3_nt: TGCGCCAGCAGCTTGGTCGGTGGGTACGAGACCCAGTACTTC
j_call: TRBJ1-1; clone_size: few; d_call: NA; v_call: TRBV11-3; cdr3_aa: CASSLASRAPEAFF; cdr3_nt: TGTGCCAGCAGCTTAGCGTCCAGGGCCCCCGAAGCTTTCTTT
j_call: TRBJ2-3; clone_size: NA; d_call: TRBD1; v_call: TRBV10-3; cdr3_aa: CAIGTGDRGRTDTQYF; cdr3_nt: TGTGCCATCGGAACAGGGGACCGTGGGCGCACAGATACGCAGTATTTT
j_call: TRBJ2-3; clone_size: NA; d_call: TRBD1; v_call: TRBV20-1; cdr3_aa: CSARRTGGNTQYF; cdr3_nt: TGCAGTGCTAGGAGGACAGGGGGTAATACGCAGTATTTT
j_call: TRBJ2-1; clone_size: few; d_call: TRBD2; v_call: TRBV4-1; cdr3_aa: CASIPTVSGGARRPYNEQFF; cdr3_nt: TGCGCCAGCATTCCAACGGTTAGCGGGGGGGCTCGTCGACCCTACAATGAGCAGTTCTTC
j_call: TRBJ2-2; clone_size: few; d_call: TRBD2; v_call: TRBV12-3/TRBV12-4; cdr3_aa: CASSLTSGLPNTGELFF; cdr3_nt: TGTGCCAGCAGCCTGACTAGCGGGCTCCCGAACACCGGGGAGCTGTTTTTT
j_call: TRBJ2-1; clone_size: few; d_call: NA; v_call: TRBV11-2; cdr3_aa: CASSPWGSSYNEQFF; cdr3_nt: TGTGCCAGCAGCCCATGGGGGAGCTCCTACAATGAGCAGTTCTTC
j_call: TRBJ2-7; clone_size: NA; d_call: TRBD1; v_call: TRBV6-2/TRBV6-3; cdr3_aa: CASNYGAGRGHDEQYF; cdr3_nt: TGTGCCAGCAACTACGGGGCCGGCAGGGGGCACGACGAGCAGTACTTC
j_call: TRBJ2-3; clone_size: NA; d_call: NA; v_call: TRBV7-6; cdr3_aa: CASSLEVPSTDTQYF; cdr3_nt: TGTGCCAGCAGCTTAGAAGTCCCTAGCACAGATACGCAGTATTTT
j_call: TRBJ2-1; clone_size: few; d_call: NA; v_call: TRBV2; cdr3_aa: CASSESVSYNEQFF; cdr3_nt: TGTGCCAGCAGTGAAAGCGTCTCCTACAATGAGCAGTTCTTC
j_call: TRBJ2-2; clone_size: few; d_call: NA; v_call: TRBV5-6; cdr3_aa: CASSSLDRNTGELFF; cdr3_nt: TGTGCCAGCAGCTCCCTGGACAGGAACACCGGGGAGCTGTTTTTT
j_call: TRBJ2-5; clone_size: few; d_call: TRBD2; v_call: TRBV20-1; cdr3_aa: CSARSIPSGRATATQYF; cdr3_nt: TGCAGTGCTAGATCAATTCCTAGCGGGAGGGCCACCGCGACCCAGTACTTC
j_call: TRBJ1-6; clone_size: NA; d_call: NA; v_call: TRBV7-9; cdr3_aa: CASSLGGERSPLHF; cdr3_nt: TGTGCCAGCAGCTTAGGAGGGGAGAGGTCACCCCTCCACTTT
j_call: TRBJ2-1; clone_size: few; d_call: TRBD2; v_call: TRBV9; cdr3_aa: CASSVGGTSSYNEQFF; cdr3_nt: TGTGCCAGCAGCGTAGGTGGGACTAGCTCCTACAATGAGCAGTTCTTC
j_call: TRBJ2-7; clone_size: NA; d_call: TRBD2; v_call: TRBV11-2; cdr3_aa: CASSFRLAGGPWHEQYF; cdr3_nt: TGTGCCAGCAGCTTCCGACTAGCGGGGGGTCCTTGGCACGAGCAGTACTTC
j_call: TRBJ2-5; clone_size: NA; d_call: NA; v_call: TRBV6-1; cdr3_aa: CASSGGAETQYF; cdr3_nt: TGTGCCAGCAGTGGGGGGGCGGAGACCCAGTACTTC
j_call: TRBJ2-3; clone_size: NA; d_call: NA; v_call: TRBV5-1; cdr3_aa: CASSFTGEVDTQYF; cdr3_nt: TGCGCCAGCAGCTTCACAGGGGAGGTGGATACGCAGTATTTT
j_call: TRBJ2-2; clone_size: few; d_call: TRBD2; v_call: TRBV24-1; cdr3_aa: CATSELAGGPGTGELFF; cdr3_nt: TGTGCCACCAGTGAACTAGCGGGAGGGCCGGGCACCGGGGAGCTGTTTTTT
j_call: TRBJ1-1; clone_size: few; d_call: NA; v_call: TRBV18; cdr3_aa: CASSPLTGLNTEAFF; cdr3_nt: TGTGCCAGCTCACCACTTACAGGGTTGAACACTGAAGCTTTCTTT
j_call: TRBJ2-1; clone_size: many; d_call: NA; v_call: TRBV6-5; cdr3_aa: CASSYGPITYNEQFF; cdr3_nt: TGTGCCAGCAGTTACGGGCCCATCACATACAATGAGCAGTTCTTC
j_call: TRBJ2-7; clone_size: few; d_call: NA; v_call: TRBV14; cdr3_aa: CASSQERGEQYF; cdr3_nt: TGTGCCAGCAGCCAAGAGAGGGGGGAGCAGTACTTC
j_call: TRBJ1-2; clone_size: few; d_call: TRBD1; v_call: TRBV5-6; cdr3_aa: CASSLQGASGYTF; cdr3_nt: TGTGCCAGCAGCCTACAGGGGGCGTCTGGCTACACCTTC
j_call: TRBJ2-1; clone_size: many; d_call: NA; v_call: TRBV29-1; cdr3_aa: CSVGGYRGRHNEQFF; cdr3_nt: TGCAGCGTCGGGGGGTACAGGGGTCGGCACAATGAGCAGTTCTTC